A selection of T cell receptor beta chains follows, all from one sample in a study of cytomegalovirus exposure and HLA in healthy donors. This table comes from immunoSEQ multiplex PCR, and its TCRdb copy is limited to in-frame clones, with some not included. Recorded for this sample: more than 95,000 clones. Sequencing input: PBMCs. The source of these receptors is a man between 40 and 49 years old in good health and CMV-seronegative. Both conserved end residues are part of each CDR3. D genes are given only for firm matches.

TRBJ1-5,TRBD1,TRBV9,TGTGCCAGCAGCGTAGACGGGACAGGGTATCAGCCCCAGCATTTT,CASSVDGTGYQPQHF
TRBJ1-2,TRBD1,TRBV19,TGTGCCAGTAGTCCGGGACAGGGGAACTATGGCTACACCTTC,CASSPGQGNYGYTF
TRBJ1-2,-,TRBV6-1,TGTGCCAGCAGCACGGACAGCAACTATGGCTACACCTTC,CASSTDSNYGYTF
TRBJ1-5,TRBD1,TRBV28,TGTGCCAGCAGTTTTTCAGGGGGGCAGCCCCAGCATTTT,CASSFSGGQPQHF
TRBJ2-2,TRBD1,TRBV5-1,TGCGCCAGCAGCTACCGGACAGGGGCCACCGGGGAGCTGTTTTTT,CASSYRTGATGELFF
TRBJ2-7,TRBD2,TRBV2,TGTGCCAGCAGTCAAACTAGCGGGGGGGCCTACGAGCAGTACTTC,CASSQTSGGAYEQYF
TRBJ2-7,-,TRBV9,TGTGCCAGCAGCGTACAGGGGATGGGCGAGCAGTACTTC,CASSVQGMGEQYF
TRBJ2-7,TRBD1,TRBV2,TGTGCCAGCAGTAACAGGGGCCCCCCCTCCTACGAGCAGTACTTC,CASSNRGPPSYEQYF
TRBJ1-2,-,TRBV27,TGTGCCAGCACCCGAGCTGGGAGCTATGGCTACACCTTC,CASTRAGSYGYTF
TRBJ2-5,-,TRBV27,TGTGCCAGCAGTTTATCGGACAGACTGGGGACCCAGTACTTC,CASSLSDRLGTQYF
TRBJ2-5,-,TRBV4-1,TGCGCCAGCAGTCGACAGTTCCAAGAGACCCAGTACTTC,CASSRQFQETQYF
TRBJ2-1,-,TRBV6-1,TGTGCCAGCAAAGCGGCGGAAAATGAGCAGTTCTTC,CASKAAENEQFF
TRBJ2-7,TRBD1,TRBV11-2,TGTGCCAGCAGCCTGCCGACAGGGGGAGTTTACGAGCAGTACTTC,CASSLPTGGVYEQYF
TRBJ2-5,TRBD2,TRBV5-4,TGTGCCAGCAGCTGGACTAGCGGGTTTCAAGAGACCCAGTACTTC,CASSWTSGFQETQYF
TRBJ2-7,-,TRBV9,TGTGCCAGCAGCGAGGGGGGGACATCTGGCTCCTACGAGCAGTACTTC,CASSEGGTSGSYEQYF
TRBJ2-5,-,TRBV27,TGTGCCAGCAGTTTATCCTTCCAAGAGACCCAGTACTTC,CASSLSFQETQYF
TRBJ2-2,TRBD2,TRBV27,TGTGCCAGCAGTTTATCTGGGACTAGCGGGAGGATCACCGGGGAGCTGTTTTTT,CASSLSGTSGRITGELFF
TRBJ2-5,-,TRBV5-1,TGCGCCAGCAGCCAGGGGGGCCAAGAGACCCAGTACTTC,CASSQGGQETQYF
TRBJ2-7,TRBD1,TRBV11-2,TGTGCCAGCAGAAAAACTACTGGGCTGACAGGGCTAAATTACGAGCAGTACTTC,CASRKTTGLTGLNYEQYF
TRBJ1-2,-,TRBV6-1,TGTGCCAGCAGAGCCATTGACAGTAACTATGGCTACACCTTC,CASRAIDSNYGYTF
TRBJ2-3,-,TRBV5-1,TGCGCCAGCCGGGATCAAGCTAGCACAGATACGCAGTATTTT,CASRDQASTDTQYF
TRBJ1-1,-,TRBV6-1,TGTGCCAGCAGTCTAGACAGGATGTGGAACACTGAAGCTTTCTTT,CASSLDRMWNTEAFF
TRBJ2-1,-,TRBV29-1,TGCAGCGCCGAACCGCGGGTCAATGAGCAGTTCTTC,CSAEPRVNEQFF
TRBJ1-5,-,TRBV15,TGTGCAACCGGGCGGGCTTTGGGTCAGCCCCAGCATTTT,CATGRALGQPQHF
TRBJ2-1,TRBD2,TRBV5-1,TGCGCCAGCAGCTTGGCCGGGACTAGCGGGGAGGAGCAGTTCTTC,CASSLAGTSGEEQFF
TRBJ2-3,-,TRBV7-2,TGTGCCAGCAGCCCTGGACTGGTATTCACAGATACGCAGTATTTT,CASSPGLVFTDTQYF
TRBJ1-2,TRBD1,TRBV19,TGTGCCAGTAGTATAGCTTGGACAGGGAGATTAGCTGGCTACACCTTC,CASSIAWTGRLAGYTF
TRBJ2-5,TRBD2,TRBV7-2,TGTGCCAGCAGCTTAATAGCGGGGGGAAAGGGCCAAGAGACCCAGTACTTC,CASSLIAGGKGQETQYF
TRBJ1-6,-,TRBV27,TGTGCCAGCAGAGAACCGGGAAACTATAATTCACCCCTCCACTTT,CASREPGNYNSPLHF
TRBJ2-2,TRBD2,TRBV27,TGTGCCAGCACCTTACTAGCGGGAGTTAACACCGGGGAGCTGTTTTTT,CASTLLAGVNTGELFF
TRBJ1-5,-,TRBV18,TGTGCCAGCTCCTGGGACACCAATCAGCCCCAGCATTTT,CASSWDTNQPQHF
TRBJ1-1,-,TRBV9,TGTGCCAGCAGCGTAGGGGCAGGGCTGAACACTGAAGCTTTCTTT,CASSVGAGLNTEAFF
TRBJ1-6,TRBD1,TRBV19,TGTGCCAGTAGTATAGATTGGACAGGCAATTCACCCCTCCACTTT,CASSIDWTGNSPLHF
TRBJ2-1,TRBD1,TRBV6-6,TGTGCCAGCAGTTACTCAGAACAGGGGGCCTACAATGAGCAGTTCTTC,CASSYSEQGAYNEQFF
TRBJ1-5,TRBD1,TRBV6-1,TGTGCATCCACCGGTTCAGGGGGGACTCAGCCCCAGCATTTT,CASTGSGGTQPQHF
TRBJ1-2,TRBD1,TRBV30,TGTGCCTGGATCCCCGGGACAGGGACTTCCATCTATGGCTACACCTTC,CAWIPGTGTSIYGYTF
TRBJ2-5,TRBD1,TRBV7-9,TGTGCCAGCAGCTCCCGACAGGGGGAACGAGAGGCCCAGTACTTC,CASSSRQGEREAQYF
TRBJ1-4,-,TRBV6-6,TGTGCCAGCACCCTGGCAGGGTCAACTAATGAAAAACTGTTTTTT,CASTLAGSTNEKLFF
TRBJ2-3,TRBD2,TRBV5-5,TGTGCCAGCAGCTTGGAGTTAGCGGGAGGGAGGACAGATACGCAGTATTTT,CASSLELAGGRTDTQYF
TRBJ2-2,-,TRBV2,TGTGCCAGCAGTGACCCCTCAGCGAACACCGGGGAGCTGTTTTTT,CASSDPSANTGELFF